These 20 T cell receptor beta chains were sequenced from one sample in a study of T cells in Graves' hyperthyroidism and ophthalmopathy. The TCR beta CDR3 regions underwent amplification using RNA transcripts as the source. First-round RT-PCR with HTBI primers amplified the TCR CDR3 region. TCRdb independently ran MiXCR on the multiplex PCR reads; one entry per CDR3 protein. The profile shows 330,000 or so distinct CDR3 sequences, 15% to 20% of them singletons. The sample consisted of blood. The receptors were gathered from a woman in her forties with Graves' ophthalmopathy.

Many counts were recorded for this clonotype. V usage is TRBV4-3 and J usage is TRBJ1-2; 7 bases are a match to TRBD1. CDR1 LGHNA and CDR2 YSLEER come from the germline V gene. This CDR3 has 17 amino acids. V gave up 4 bases and J gave up 5 bases; unmatched junction bases: 16. The CDR3 is CASSPSWEGAWAYGYTF. DNA for the CDR3: TGCGCCAGCAGCCCCTCCTGGGAGGGGGCTTGGGCGTATGGCTACACCTTC.

This clonotype was counted at least ten times. The chain links TRBV19 to TRBJ1-2; unclear D gene. This CDR3 region has 15 residues. The V end lost 1 base, the J end lost 4 bases, and 13 bases lay between the germline ends. Germline CDR1 and CDR2: LNHDA and SQIVND (reference sequence). The CDR3 nucleotides read TGTGCCAGTAGTATAGGGAGCTTAAAAGTCTATGGCTACACCTTC. Translation: CASSIGSLKVYGYTF.

This clonotype has ten or more counts. The chain links TRBV10-2 to TRBJ2-7, with 15 bases identical to TRBD2. The junction had 11 bases not matched to a gene; V was cut back by 8 bases and J by 3 bases. CDR1 is WSHSY, CDR2 SAAADI, per germline. The CDR3 is made up of 17 amino acids. The DNA for the CDR3 is TGCGCCAGCCAAGGGACTAGCGGGAGGACCCATGGCTACGAGCAGTACTTC. It yields the protein CASQGTSGRTHGYEQYF.

In this sample, this clonotype turned up many times. The V gene is TRBV28, the J gene TRBJ1-2, with TRBD1 identical over 7 bases. The germline V gene has CDR1 MDHEN and CDR2 SYDVKM. CDR3 length equals 15 residues. Trimming removed 6 bases from V and 6 bases from J; junction bases left unmatched: 13. Here the CDR3 DNA reads TGTGCCAGCAGCAGGGGGGGGAGTGGGGTCGATGGCTACACCTTC. Translating it yields CASSRGGSGVDGYTF.

CDR3 residues: CASSETSGGAGQETQYF. For the CDR3, the DNA is TGTGCCAGCAGCGAGACTAGCGGGGGGGCTGGGCAAGAGACCCAGTACTTC. The V gene is TRBV2, the J gene TRBJ2-5; 14 bases map to TRBD2. The ends lost 6 bases at V and 2 bases at J; junction bases unmatched: 8. Germline V lookup: CDR1 SNHLY, CDR2 FYNNEI. CDR3 length: 17 residues.

This clonotype came up many times. V usage is TRBV6-1 and J usage is TRBJ1-5; tentative D call: TRBD1 (6 bases). CDR1 and CDR2 (germline): MNHNS, SASEGT. Deletions cut 5 bases from V and 0 bases from J, with 11 bases between. This CDR3 comprises 15 residues. The CDR3 here is CASSPRQDSNQPQHF. The CDR3 nucleotides read TGTGCCAGCAGTCCCCGACAGGATAGCAATCAGCCCCAGCATTTT.

This clonotype was recorded at least ten times. The gene calls are TRBV29-1 and TRBJ1-1, with 9 bases identical to TRBD1. The germline V gene has CDR1 SQVTM and CDR2 ANQGSEA. V trimming: 7 bases; J trimming: 3 bases; junction bases outside the gene matches: 9. CDR3 length equals 14 residues. The CDR3 DNA is TGCAGCGCCAGGGGGACAGGGAGGGACACTGAAGCTTTCTTT. This gives the protein CSARGTGRDTEAFF.

This clonotype was found many times. The chain uses TRBV14 and TRBJ2-5, with 7 bases identical to TRBD2. This CDR3 has 15 amino acids. From germline, CDR1 is SGHDN and CDR2 FVKESK. The V gene end was trimmed by 2 bases and the J gene end by 2 bases; junction bases not matched to a gene: 5. Written as DNA, the CDR3 is TGTGCCAGCAGCCAAAATTCCGGGGGGCAAGAGACCCAGTACTTC. Translated, it gives CASSQNSGGQETQYF.

The chain couples TRBV12-3 or TRBV12-4 to TRBJ1-5; no reliable D call. The V gene lost 7 bases and the J gene lost 2 bases, with 12 bases spanning the gap. The CDR3 consists of 14 residues. The CDR3 nucleotides read TGTGCCAGCACCTTGCGAGGACGCAATCAGCCCCAGCATTTT. Its translation is CASTLRGRNQPQHF.

This clonotype was found many times. The chain's CDR3 is CASSQLAGGPDEQYF. In DNA, the CDR3 is TGTGCCAGCAGCCAGCTAGCGGGAGGGCCCGACGAGCAGTACTTC. The chain employs TRBV6-5 and TRBJ2-7; 12 nucleotides match TRBD2. After removal of 6 bases from V and 5 bases from J, the junction contained 8 bases not matched to a gene. This CDR3 comprises 15 residues. Per the germline V gene, CDR1 is MNHEY and CDR2 is SVGAGI.

At least ten counts were recorded for this clonotype. This chain links TRBV7-9 with TRBJ2-5; D uncertain. CDR3 size: 13 residues. Per the germline V gene, CDR1 is SEHNR and CDR2 is FQNEAQ (reference sequence). Trimming removed 1 base from V and 0 bases from J, with 3 bases in between. This CDR3 is CASSLVNQETQYF. In DNA form, the CDR3 reads TGTGCCAGCAGCTTAGTTAACCAAGAGACCCAGTACTTC.

The rearrangement links TRBV13 to TRBJ2-7; 9 nucleotides agree with TRBD2. Germline CDR1 PRHDT, CDR2 FYEKMQ (reference sequence). The CDR3 contains 14 residues. V shed 5 bases and J 6 bases; nucleotides not matched to a gene: 8. The CDR3 region has the DNA TGTGCCAGCAGCACGACTAGCGGAAGGGTCGAGCAGTACTTC. Encoded protein: CASSTTSGRVEQYF.

This clonotype was seen at least ten times. The rearrangement links TRBV6-5 to TRBJ2-2; D unresolved. The germline CDR1 and CDR2 sequences are MNHEY and SVGAGI. V was clipped by 2 bases and J by 4 bases, with 14 bases between them. This CDR3 has 16 residues. CDR3 in amino acids: CASSYLHFMVTGELFF. The CDR3 DNA reads TGTGCCAGCAGTTACCTCCATTTTATGGTCACCGGGGAGCTGTTTTTT.

V is TRBV9 and J is TRBJ2-1; TRBD1 matches at 7 bases. This CDR3 is 18 amino acids long. Trimming at V came to 3 bases and at J to 9 bases, leaving 21 bases not matched to a gene. The germline gives CDR1 SGDLS, CDR2 YYNGEE. As DNA, the CDR3 is TGTGCCAGCAGCGCAGCAAGAGCCGGGACAGACCTAACAACTGAGCAGTTCTTC. Translated, it gives CASSAARAGTDLTTEQFF.

This clonotype was observed many times. V usage is TRBV19 and J usage is TRBJ2-7, with D hard to call. The CDR3 runs 13 residues. V gave up 3 bases and J gave up 2 bases, with 8 bases separating them. Germline V gene lookup returns CDR1 LNHDA and CDR2 SQIVND (reference sequence). In DNA form, the CDR3 reads TGTGCCAGTAGTATCCCGGGTCCCTACGAGCAGTACTTC. It encodes CASSIPGPYEQYF.

This clonotype was observed at least ten times. The chain recombines TRBV15 with TRBJ1-2; D is perhaps TRBD1 (5 bases). The V gene lost 0 bases and the J gene lost 4 bases, with 12 bases spanning the gap. The CDR3 spans 15 residues. Germline loops: CDR1 LNHNV, CDR2 YYDKDF (reference sequence). For the CDR3, the DNA is TGTGCCACCAGCAGAGATCTCGAGGGACTCTATGGCTACACCTTC. It yields the protein CATSRDLEGLYGYTF. Together with reference TRBV15 and TRBJ1-2, the CDR3 gives the full variable domain: DAMVIQNPRYQVTQFGKPVTLSCSQTLNHNVMYWYQQKSSQAPKLLFHYYDKDFNNEADTPDNFQSRRPNTSFCFLDIRSPGLGDTAMYLCATSRDLEGLYGYTFGSGTRLTVV.

This clonotype was observed many times. The V and J genes are TRBV27 and TRBJ2-5; TRBD2 matches 7 bases. V shed 6 bases, J shed 3 bases, and the junction held 16 bases outside the gene matches. CDR3 size: 17 residues. Germline lookup yields CDR1 MNHEY and CDR2 SMNVEV (reference sequence). The CDR3 DNA follows: TGTGCCAGCAGGGCGGGGAGCGGGACCAGAGGGAAAGAGACCCAGTACTTC. Translation gives CASRAGSGTRGKETQYF.

The sample holds many counts of this clonotype. The rearrangement links TRBV29-1 to TRBJ2-5; TRBD2 might be the D (6 bases). Per germline, CDR1 SQVTM and CDR2 ANQGSEA. This CDR3 spans 13 amino acids. V lost 4 bases to trimming and J lost 4 bases, with 13 bases between them. This CDR3 reads CSVGPSVGETQYF. The CDR3, as DNA: TGCAGCGTTGGCCCTAGCGTGGGAGAGACCCAGTACTTC. The variable domain in full, with the rest retrieved from reference TRBV29-1 and TRBJ2-5, is SAVISQKPSRDICQRGTSLTIQCQVDSQVTMMFWYRQQPGQSLTLIATANQGSEATYESGFVIDKFPISRPNLTFSTLTVSNMSPEDSSIYLCSVGPSVGETQYFGPGTRLLVL.

The chain couples TRBV12-3 or TRBV12-4 to TRBJ1-1; D uncertain. The CDR3 covers 13 residues. The germline V and J ends were trimmed by 3 bases and 7 bases, with 12 bases remaining between them. The CDR3 reads CASSFLVYGEAFF. The CDR3 DNA reads as TGTGCCAGCAGTTTCTTGGTTTATGGTGAAGCTTTCTTT.

Turning to this clonotype: One end of the junction does not line up with germline, which may come from a read error. This rearrangement joins TRBV12-3 or TRBV12-4 to TRBJ1-2, with no clear D. The CDR3 covers 17 residues. The CDR3 reads CASSLRTGLYFNYGYIF. CDR3 nucleotide sequence: TGTGCCAGCAGTTTGAGGACCGGGCTATACTTTAACTATGGCTACATCTTC.